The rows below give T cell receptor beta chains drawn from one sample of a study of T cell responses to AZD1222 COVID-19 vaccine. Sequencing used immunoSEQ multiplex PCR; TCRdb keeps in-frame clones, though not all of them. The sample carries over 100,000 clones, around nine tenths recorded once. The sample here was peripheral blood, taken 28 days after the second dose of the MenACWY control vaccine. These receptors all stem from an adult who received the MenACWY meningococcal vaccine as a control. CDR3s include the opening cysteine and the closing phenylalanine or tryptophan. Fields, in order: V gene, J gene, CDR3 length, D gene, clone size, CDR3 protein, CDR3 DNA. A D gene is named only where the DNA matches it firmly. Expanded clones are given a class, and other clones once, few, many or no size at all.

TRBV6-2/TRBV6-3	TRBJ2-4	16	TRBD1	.	CASSYSRGRRVPFQYF	TGTGCCAGCAGTTACTCGAGGGGGCGCAGGGTCCCATTTCAGTACTTC
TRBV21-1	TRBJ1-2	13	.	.	CASSTSRRYGYTF	TGTGCCAGCAGCACCTCAAGACGCTATGGCTACACCTTC
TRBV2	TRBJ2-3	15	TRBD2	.	CASSEEAGGRYTQYF	TGTGCCAGCAGTGAAGAAGCGGGGGGGCGATATACGCAGTATTTT
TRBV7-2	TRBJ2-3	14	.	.	CASSLALGGDTQYF	TGTGCCAGCAGCTTAGCACTAGGCGGAGATACGCAGTATTTT
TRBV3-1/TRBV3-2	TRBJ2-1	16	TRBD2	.	CASSQDLARGGNEQFF	TGTGCCAGCAGCCAAGATCTGGCGCGGGGGGGGAATGAGCAGTTCTTC
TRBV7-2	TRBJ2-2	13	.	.	CASSPIATGELFF	TGTGCCAGCAGCCCGATTGCCACCGGGGAGCTGTTTTTT
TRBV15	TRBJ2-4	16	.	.	CATSRAKDLAKNIQYF	TGTGCCACCAGCAGAGCGAAGGATCTAGCCAAAAACATTCAGTACTTC
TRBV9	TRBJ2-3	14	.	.	CASSVVPNTDTQYF	TGTGCCAGCAGCGTAGTCCCCAACACAGATACGCAGTATTTT
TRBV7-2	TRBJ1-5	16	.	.	CASSLWGWESNQPQHF	TGTGCCAGCAGCTTATGGGGGTGGGAAAGCAATCAGCCCCAGCATTTT
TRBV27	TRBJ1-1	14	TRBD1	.	CASSQRQGGTEAFF	TGTGCCAGCAGCCAAAGACAGGGTGGGACTGAAGCTTTCTTT
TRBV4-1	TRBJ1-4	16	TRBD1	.	CASSQGTQGAFEKLFF	TGCGCCAGCAGCCAAGGGACACAGGGGGCGTTTGAAAAACTGTTTTTT
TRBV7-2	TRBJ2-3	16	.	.	CASSLGLGWSTDTQYF	TGTGCCAGCAGCTTAGGTTTGGGTTGGAGCACAGATACGCAGTATTTT
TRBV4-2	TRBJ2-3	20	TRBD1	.	CASSPGSGTGDLFSTDTQYF	TGTGCCAGCAGCCCGGGATCCGGGACAGGCGATTTATTTTCCACAGATACGCAGTATTTT
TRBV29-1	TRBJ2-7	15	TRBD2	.	CSVEQSTSGGGEQYF	TGCAGCGTTGAACAATCGACTAGCGGGGGCGGCGAGCAGTACTTC
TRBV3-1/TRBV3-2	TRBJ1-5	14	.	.	CASSQASGNQPQHF	TGTGCCAGCAGCCAAGCTTCAGGGAATCAGCCCCAGCATTTT
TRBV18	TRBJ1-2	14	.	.	CASSPGGGNYGYTF	TGTGCCAGCTCACCCGGGGGAGGTAACTATGGCTACACCTTC
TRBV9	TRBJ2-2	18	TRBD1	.	CASSVATWTGRNTGELFF	TGTGCCAGCAGCGTAGCTACGTGGACAGGGAGGAACACCGGGGAGCTGTTTTTT
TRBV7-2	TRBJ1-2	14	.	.	CASSHRADPKGYTF	TGTGCCAGCAGTCACCGGGCCGATCCTAAGGGCTACACCTTC
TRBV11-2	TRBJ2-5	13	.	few	CASSLVGLGHQYF	TGTGCCAGCAGCTTAGTGGGTCTTGGGCACCAGTACTTC
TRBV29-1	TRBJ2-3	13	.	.	CSVVGGYTDTQYF	TGCAGCGTTGTTGGGGGATACACAGATACGCAGTATTTT
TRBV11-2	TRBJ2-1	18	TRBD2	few	CASSSSSHTSGSYNEQFF	TGTGCCAGCAGCTCATCCTCCCATACTAGCGGGAGCTACAATGAGCAGTTCTTC
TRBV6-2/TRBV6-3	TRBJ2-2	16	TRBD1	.	CASTPKGQFYTGELFF	TGTGCCAGCACCCCCAAGGGACAGTTTTATACCGGGGAGCTGTTTTTT
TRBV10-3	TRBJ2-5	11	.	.	CAISERETQYF	TGTGCCATCAGTGAGAGAGAGACCCAGTACTTC
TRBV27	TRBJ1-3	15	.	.	CASSLQGGTGNTIYF	TGTGCCAGCAGTTTACAAGGGGGAACTGGAAACACCATATATTTT
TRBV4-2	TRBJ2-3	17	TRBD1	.	CASSQEVIGTGTDTQYF	TGTGCCAGCAGCCAAGAAGTTATTGGGACAGGGACAGATACGCAGTATTTT
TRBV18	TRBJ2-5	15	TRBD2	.	CASSSQRGGQETQYF	TGTGCCAGCTCATCTCAACGGGGGGGACAAGAGACCCAGTACTTC
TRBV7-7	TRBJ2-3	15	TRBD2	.	CASSPSGGSTDTQYF	TGTGCCAGCAGCCCCTCGGGGGGGAGCACAGATACGCAGTATTTT
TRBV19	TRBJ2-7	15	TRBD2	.	CASSLLAGGSYEQYF	TGTGCCAGTAGTCTCCTAGCGGGGGGGTCCTACGAGCAGTACTTC
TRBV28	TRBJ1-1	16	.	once	CASSRQDSGGGTEAFF	TGTGCCAGCAGCCGACAGGACTCAGGTGGTGGCACTGAAGCTTTCTTT
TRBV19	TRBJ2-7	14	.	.	CASSIGVRNYEQYF	TGTGCCAGTAGTATTGGAGTCAGGAACTACGAGCAGTACTTC
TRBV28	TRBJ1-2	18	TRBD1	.	CASRPPPGQGTTNYGYTF	TGTGCCAGCAGGCCTCCGCCGGGACAGGGTACTACTAACTATGGCTACACCTTC
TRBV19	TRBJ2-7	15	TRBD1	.	CASSLGTGGSDEQYF	TGTGCCAGTAGTTTGGGGACAGGGGGGTCTGACGAGCAGTACTTC
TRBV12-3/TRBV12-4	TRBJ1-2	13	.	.	CASSRDGAYGYTF	TGTGCCAGCAGTAGGGACGGGGCCTATGGCTACACCTTC
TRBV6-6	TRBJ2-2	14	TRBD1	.	CASSPDRATGELFF	TGTGCCAGCAGTCCGGACAGGGCGACCGGGGAGCTGTTTTTT
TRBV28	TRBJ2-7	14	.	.	CASSFPTPPYEQYF	TGTGCCAGCAGTTTCCCAACCCCTCCTTACGAGCAGTACTTC
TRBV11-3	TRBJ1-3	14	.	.	CASSFGSAGNTIYF	TGTGCCAGCAGCTTCGGGTCCGCTGGAAACACCATATATTTT
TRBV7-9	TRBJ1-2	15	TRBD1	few	CASSLRPGQGSGYTF	TGTGCCAGCAGCCTAAGACCGGGACAGGGTTCTGGCTACACCTTC
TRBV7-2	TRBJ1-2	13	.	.	CASSLGRVYGYTF	TGTGCCAGCAGCTTAGGCAGGGTCTATGGCTACACCTTC
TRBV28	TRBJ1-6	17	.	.	CASSRHMGAGYNSPLHF	TGTGCCAGCAGTCGCCACATGGGGGCGGGCTATAATTCACCCCTCCACTTT
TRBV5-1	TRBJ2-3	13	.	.	CASSLEGGGTQYF	TGCGCCAGCAGCTTGGAGGGGGGAGGTACGCAGTATTTT
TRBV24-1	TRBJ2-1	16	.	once	CATSDRSRSSYNEQFF	TGTGCCACCAGTGACCGAAGCAGGAGCTCCTACAATGAGCAGTTCTTC
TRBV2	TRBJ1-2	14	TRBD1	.	CASRGQGAGYGYTF	TGTGCCAGCAGGGGCCAGGGGGCTGGTTATGGCTACACCTTC
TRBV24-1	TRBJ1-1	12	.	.	CATSDFRGTAFF	TGTGCCACCAGTGATTTTCGGGGCACAGCTTTCTTT
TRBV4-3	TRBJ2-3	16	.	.	CASSLQYPSDTDTQYF	TGCGCCAGCAGCCTGCAATACCCCTCCGACACAGATACGCAGTATTTT
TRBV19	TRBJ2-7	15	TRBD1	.	CASSWGQGASSEQYF	TGTGCCAGTAGCTGGGGACAGGGGGCCTCCTCCGAGCAGTACTTC
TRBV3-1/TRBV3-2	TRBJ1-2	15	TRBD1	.	CASSQAHRGFYGYTF	TGTGCCAGCAGCCAAGCCCACAGGGGATTTTATGGCTACACCTTC
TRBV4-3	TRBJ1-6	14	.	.	CASSQVTAASPLHF	TGCGCCAGCAGCCAAGTGACGGCCGCATCACCCCTCCACTTT
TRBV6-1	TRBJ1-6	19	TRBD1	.	CASSVDRASHVIYNSPLHF	TGTGCCAGCAGTGTGGACAGGGCGTCCCATGTCATCTATAATTCACCCCTCCACTTT
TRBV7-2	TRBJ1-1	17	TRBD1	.	CASSPYRDRGGIIEAFF	TGTGCCAGCAGCCCCTACCGGGACAGGGGCGGTATAATTGAAGCTTTCTTT
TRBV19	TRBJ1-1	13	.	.	CASSISRVTEAFF	TGTGCCAGTAGTATATCCAGGGTAACTGAAGCTTTCTTT
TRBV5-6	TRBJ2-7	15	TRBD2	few	CASSVRTRGTYEQYF	TGTGCCAGCAGCGTGAGGACTAGGGGTACCTACGAGCAGTACTTC
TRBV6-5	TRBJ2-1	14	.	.	CASIPYTGRNEQFF	TGTGCCAGCATCCCCTACACGGGGAGGAATGAGCAGTTCTTC
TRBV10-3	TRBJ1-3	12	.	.	CAIANTGNTIYF	TGTGCCATCGCAAACACTGGAAACACCATATATTTT
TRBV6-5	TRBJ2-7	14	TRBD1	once	CASSLDRGSYEQYF	TGTGCCAGCAGCCTAGACAGGGGATCCTACGAGCAGTACTTC
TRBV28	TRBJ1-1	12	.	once	CASSPRDTEAFF	TGTGCCAGCAGTCCCCGGGACACTGAAGCTTTCTTT
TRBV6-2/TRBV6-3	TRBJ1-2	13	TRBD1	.	CASSQQGRYGYTF	TGTGCCAGCAGTCAACAGGGGCGATATGGCTACACCTTC
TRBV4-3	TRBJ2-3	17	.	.	CASSRGAGGFSTDTQYF	TGCGCCAGCAGCCGAGGGGCTGGCGGGTTTAGCACAGATACGCAGTATTTT
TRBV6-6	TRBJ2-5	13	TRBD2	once	CASTLRGSRTQYF	TGTGCCAGCACCCTCCGCGGGAGTCGGACCCAGTACTTC
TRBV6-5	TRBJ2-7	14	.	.	CASNAYDNSYEQYF	TGTGCCAGCAACGCTTACGACAACTCCTACGAGCAGTACTTC
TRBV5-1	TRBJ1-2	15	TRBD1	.	CASSIGGTGGYGYTF	TGCGCCAGCAGCATCGGCGGGACAGGGGGCTATGGCTACACCTTC